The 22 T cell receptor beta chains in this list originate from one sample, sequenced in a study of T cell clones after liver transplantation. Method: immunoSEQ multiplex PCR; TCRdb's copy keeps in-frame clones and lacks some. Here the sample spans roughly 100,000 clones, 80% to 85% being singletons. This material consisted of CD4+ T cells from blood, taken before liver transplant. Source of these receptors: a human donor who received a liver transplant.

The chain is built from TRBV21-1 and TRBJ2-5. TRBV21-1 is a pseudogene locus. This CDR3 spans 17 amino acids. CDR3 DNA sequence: TGTGCCAGCAGCAACTGGAAAAGGGCCGAGTACCAAGAGACCCAGTACTTC. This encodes CASSNWKRAEYQETQYF.

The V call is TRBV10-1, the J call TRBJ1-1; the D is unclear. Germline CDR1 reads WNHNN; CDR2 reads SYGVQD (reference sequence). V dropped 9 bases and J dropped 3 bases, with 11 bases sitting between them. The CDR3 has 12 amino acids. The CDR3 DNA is TGCGCCAGTCTTCGGGATCACACTGAAGCTTTCTTT. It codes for CASLRDHTEAFF.

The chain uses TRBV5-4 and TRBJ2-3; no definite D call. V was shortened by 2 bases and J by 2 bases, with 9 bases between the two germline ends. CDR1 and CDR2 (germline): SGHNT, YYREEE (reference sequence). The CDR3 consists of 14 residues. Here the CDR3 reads CASSLSSNTDTQYF. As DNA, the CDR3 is TGTGCCAGCAGCTTATCAAGTAACACAGATACGCAGTATTTT.

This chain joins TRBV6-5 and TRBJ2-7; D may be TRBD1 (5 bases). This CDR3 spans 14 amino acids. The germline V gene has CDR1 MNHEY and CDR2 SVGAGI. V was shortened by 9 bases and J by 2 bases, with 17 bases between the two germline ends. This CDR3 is CASTLQDNTYEQYF. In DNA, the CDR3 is TGTGCCAGTACACTACAGGATAACACCTACGAGCAGTACTTC.

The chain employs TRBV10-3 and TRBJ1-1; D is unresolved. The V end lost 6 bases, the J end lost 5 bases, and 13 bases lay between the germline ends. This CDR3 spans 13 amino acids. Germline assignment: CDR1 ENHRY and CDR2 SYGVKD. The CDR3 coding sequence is TGTGCCATCAGCCCCACAGAGAATACTGAAGCTTTCTTT. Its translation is CAISPTENTEAFF.

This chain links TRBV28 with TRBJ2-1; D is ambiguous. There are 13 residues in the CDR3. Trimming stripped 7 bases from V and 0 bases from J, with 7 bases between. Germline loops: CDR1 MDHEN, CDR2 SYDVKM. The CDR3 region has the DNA TGTGCCAGCACAGAGTTCTCCTACAATGAGCAGTTCTTC. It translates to CASTEFSYNEQFF.

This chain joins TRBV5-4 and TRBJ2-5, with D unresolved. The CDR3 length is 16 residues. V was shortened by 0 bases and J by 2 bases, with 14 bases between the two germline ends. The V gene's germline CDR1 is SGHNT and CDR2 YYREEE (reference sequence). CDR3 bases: TGTGCCAGCAGCTTGGGGCCCACCTATAGGCAAGAGACCCAGTACTTC. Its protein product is CASSLGPTYRQETQYF.

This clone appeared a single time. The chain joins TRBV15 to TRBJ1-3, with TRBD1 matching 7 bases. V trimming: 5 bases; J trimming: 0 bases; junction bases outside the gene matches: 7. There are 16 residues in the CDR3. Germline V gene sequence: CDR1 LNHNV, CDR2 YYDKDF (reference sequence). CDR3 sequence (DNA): TGTGCCACCAGCCGTTGGACAGGTTCCTCTGGAAACACCATATATTTT. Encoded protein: CATSRWTGSSGNTIYF.

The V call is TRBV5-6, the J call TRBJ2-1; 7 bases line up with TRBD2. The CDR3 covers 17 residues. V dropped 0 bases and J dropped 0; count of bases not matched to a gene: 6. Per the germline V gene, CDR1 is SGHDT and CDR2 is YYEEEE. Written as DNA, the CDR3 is TGTGCCAGCAGCTTGGATAGCGGGCTAAGCTCCTACAATGAGCAGTTCTTC. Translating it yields CASSLDSGLSSYNEQFF. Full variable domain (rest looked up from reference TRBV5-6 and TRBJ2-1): DAGVTQSPTHLIKTRGQQVTLRCSPKSGHDTVSWYQQALGQGPQFIFQYYEEEERQRGNFPDRFSGHQFPNYSSELNVNALLLGDSALYLCASSLDSGLSSYNEQFFGPGTRLTVL.

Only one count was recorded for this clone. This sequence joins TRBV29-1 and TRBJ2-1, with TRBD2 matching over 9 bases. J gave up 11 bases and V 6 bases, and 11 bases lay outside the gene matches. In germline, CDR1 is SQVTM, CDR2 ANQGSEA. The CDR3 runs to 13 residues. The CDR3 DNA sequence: TGCAGCGTATCACTCAGCGGGGGGATCCAGCAGTTCTTC. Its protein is CSVSLSGGIQQFF.

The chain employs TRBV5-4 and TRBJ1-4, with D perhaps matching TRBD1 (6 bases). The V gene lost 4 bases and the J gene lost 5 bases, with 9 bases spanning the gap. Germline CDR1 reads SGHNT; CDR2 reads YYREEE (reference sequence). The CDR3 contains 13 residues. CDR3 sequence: CASSNDRNEKLFF. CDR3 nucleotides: TGTGCCAGCAGCAATGACAGGAATGAAAAACTGTTTTTT.

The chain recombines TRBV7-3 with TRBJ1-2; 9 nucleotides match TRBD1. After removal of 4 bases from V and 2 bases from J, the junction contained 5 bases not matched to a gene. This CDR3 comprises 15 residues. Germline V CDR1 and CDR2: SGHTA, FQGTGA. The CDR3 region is CASSSLGTGNYGYTF. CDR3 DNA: TGTGCCAGCAGCTCCCTTGGGACAGGGAACTATGGCTACACCTTC.

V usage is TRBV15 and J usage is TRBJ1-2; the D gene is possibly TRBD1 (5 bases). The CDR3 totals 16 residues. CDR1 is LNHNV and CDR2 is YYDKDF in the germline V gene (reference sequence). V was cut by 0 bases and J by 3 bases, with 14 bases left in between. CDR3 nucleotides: TGTGCCACCAGCAGAGATGTCGGCGACAGAGACTATGGCTACACCTTC. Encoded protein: CATSRDVGDRDYGYTF.

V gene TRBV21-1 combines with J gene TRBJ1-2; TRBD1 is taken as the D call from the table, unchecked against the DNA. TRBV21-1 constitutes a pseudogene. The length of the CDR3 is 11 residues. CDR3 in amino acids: CAQQQEHGYTF. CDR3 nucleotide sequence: TGTGCCCAGCAGCAGGAACATGGCTACACCTTC.

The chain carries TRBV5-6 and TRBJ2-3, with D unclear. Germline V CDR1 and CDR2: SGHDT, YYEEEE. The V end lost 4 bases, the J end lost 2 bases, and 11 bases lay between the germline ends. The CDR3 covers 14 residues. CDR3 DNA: TGTGCCAGCAGCCCACCATCCTACACAGATACGCAGTATTTT. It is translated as CASSPPSYTDTQYF.

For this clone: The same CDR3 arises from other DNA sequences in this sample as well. The CDR3 reads CASRSATNEKLFF. CDR3 DNA: TGTGCCAGCCGTAGTGCAACTAATGAAAAACTGTTTTTT. This rearrangement joins TRBV19 to TRBJ1-4; D remains unclear. V was clipped by 9 bases and J by 0 bases, with 8 bases between them. CDR3 length: 13 amino acids. Germline V CDR1 and CDR2: LNHDA, SQIVND (reference sequence).

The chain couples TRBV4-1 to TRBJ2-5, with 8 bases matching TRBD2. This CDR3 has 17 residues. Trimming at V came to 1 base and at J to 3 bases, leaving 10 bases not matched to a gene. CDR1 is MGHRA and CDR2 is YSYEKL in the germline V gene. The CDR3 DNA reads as TGCGCCAGCAGCCAAGGTCTCGGGGGGGCCCGAAAAGAGACCCAGTACTTC. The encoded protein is CASSQGLGGARKETQYF.

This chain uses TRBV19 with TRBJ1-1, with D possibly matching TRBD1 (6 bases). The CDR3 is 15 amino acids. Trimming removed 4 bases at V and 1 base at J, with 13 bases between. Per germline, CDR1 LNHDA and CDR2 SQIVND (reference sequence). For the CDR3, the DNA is TGTGCCAGTAGTAAAGACAGGCGGAGGAACACTGAAGCTTTCTTT. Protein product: CASSKDRRRNTEAFF. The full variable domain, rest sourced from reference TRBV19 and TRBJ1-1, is DGGITQSPKYLFRKEGQNVTLSCEQNLNHDAMYWYRQDPGQGLRLIYYSQIVNDFQKGDIAEGYSVSREKKESFPLTVTSAQKNPTAFYLCASSKDRRRNTEAFFGQGTRLTVV.

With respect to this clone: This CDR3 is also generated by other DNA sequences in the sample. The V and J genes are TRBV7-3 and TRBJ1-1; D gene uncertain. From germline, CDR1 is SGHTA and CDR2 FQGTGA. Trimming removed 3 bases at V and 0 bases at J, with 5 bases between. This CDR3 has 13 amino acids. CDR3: CASSFSLNTEAFF. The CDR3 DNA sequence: TGTGCCAGCAGCTTCTCTTTGAACACTGAAGCTTTCTTT.

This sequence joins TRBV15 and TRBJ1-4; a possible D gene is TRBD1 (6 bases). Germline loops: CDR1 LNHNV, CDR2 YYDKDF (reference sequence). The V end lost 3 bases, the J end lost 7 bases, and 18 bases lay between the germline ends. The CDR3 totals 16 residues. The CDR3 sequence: CATSSPGGGRAEKLFF. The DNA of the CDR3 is TGTGCCACCAGCAGTCCCGGCGGGGGGCGGGCTGAAAAACTGTTTTTT.

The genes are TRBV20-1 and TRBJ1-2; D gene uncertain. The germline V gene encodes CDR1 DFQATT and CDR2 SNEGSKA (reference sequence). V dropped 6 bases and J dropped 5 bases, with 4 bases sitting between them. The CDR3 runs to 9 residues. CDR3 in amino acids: CSASYGYTF. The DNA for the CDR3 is TGCAGTGCGAGTTATGGCTACACCTTC.

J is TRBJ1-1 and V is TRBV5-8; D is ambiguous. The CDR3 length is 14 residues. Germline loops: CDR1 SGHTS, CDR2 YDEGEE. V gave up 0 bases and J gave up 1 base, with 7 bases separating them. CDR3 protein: CASSLDGQNTEAFF. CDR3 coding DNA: TGTGCCAGCAGCTTGGACGGTCAGAACACTGAAGCTTTCTTT.